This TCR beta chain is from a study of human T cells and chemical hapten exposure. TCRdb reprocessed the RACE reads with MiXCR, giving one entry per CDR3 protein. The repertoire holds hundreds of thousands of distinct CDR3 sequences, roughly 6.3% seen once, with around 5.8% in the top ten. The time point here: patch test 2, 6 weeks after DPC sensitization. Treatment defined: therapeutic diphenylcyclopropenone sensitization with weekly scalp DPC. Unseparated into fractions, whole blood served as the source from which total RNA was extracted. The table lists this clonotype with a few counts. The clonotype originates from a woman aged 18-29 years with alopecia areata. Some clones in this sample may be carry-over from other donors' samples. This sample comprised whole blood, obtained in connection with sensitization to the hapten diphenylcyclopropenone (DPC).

The CDR3 DNA follows: TGTGCCAGTTACAGGGGGCAGACCTACGAGCAGTACTTC. Amino acids: CASYRGQTYEQYF. The rearrangement uses TRBV28 and TRBJ2-7; TRBD1 aligns across 9 bases. The germline gives CDR1 MDHEN, CDR2 SYDVKM. The V and J ends lost 9 bases and 2 bases, in that order; junction bases with no gene match: 5. The CDR3 length is 13 residues.